This paragraph covers one T cell receptor beta chain sequence. Its target is unknown. This entry comes from a study of blood T cells in healthy people across ages. Study observations and caveats: Age advanced and TCR beta diversity per million T cells fell, roughly linearly.

Donors ranged from about 6 to 95 years old and were healthy Caucasians in Russia. The CDR3 contains 17 residues. Germline V gene data show CDR1 as SGDLS and CDR2 as YYNGEE. The V end was cut by 4 bases, the J end by 3 bases, with 19 bases between. Sample-barcoded 5' priming and a J-beta primer mix drove a second PCR of about 7 to 12 cycles. Researchers report that each sample yielded at least 2.5 million CDR3-containing paired-end reads. TCRdb called the 5' RACE reads again in MiXCR, with one record for every CDR3 protein. Here the sample spans approximately 2,000,000 distinct CDR3 sequences, more than 35% being singletons.

The V call is TRBV9, the J call TRBJ2-2; D not certain. This clonotype was sampled from a human donor in good health. What was sequenced was blood. CDR3 in amino acids: CASSTQGRTFYTGELFF. For the CDR3, the DNA is TGTGCCAGCAGCACCCAAGGACGGACCTTTTACACCGGGGAGCTGTTTTTT.